What follows are 26 T cell receptor beta chains derived from one specimen sequenced in a study of blood T cell repertoires in COVID-19. Repertoires were generated with immunoSEQ multiplex PCR, while TCRdb's copy carries only in-frame clones and drops some. The sample consists of some 100,000 clones, 92% of them appearing once. Material: peripheral blood. These receptors were collected from a man in his fifties or sixties with active COVID-19.

This rearrangement joins TRBV28 to TRBJ2-7, with TRBD2 as a possible D gene (5 bases). This CDR3 has 11 residues. The V and J ends lost 10 bases and 5 bases respectively, with 12 bases between them. Germline V gene data show CDR1 as MDHEN and CDR2 as SYDVKM. DNA of the CDR3: TGTGCCACCGAGAACGGGAACGAGCAGTACTTC. This translates into CATENGNEQYF. Complete variable domain (other parts from reference TRBV28 and TRBJ2-7): DVKVTQSSRYLVKRTGEKVFLECVQDMDHENMFWYRQDPGLGLRLIYFSYDVKMKEKGDIPEGYSVSREKKERFSLILESASTNQTSMYLCATENGNEQYFGPGTRLTVT.

The rearrangement joins TRBV5-1 to TRBJ2-7; 8 bases agree with TRBD1. V shed 1 base and J 3 bases; nucleotides not matched to a gene: 6. This CDR3 region has 15 residues. Germline loops: CDR1 SGHRS, CDR2 YFSETQ. CDR3 sequence: CASSLSGGTSYEQYF. The CDR3 DNA sequence: TGCGCCAGCAGCTTGTCAGGGGGCACCAGCTACGAGCAGTACTTC. Full variable domain (outside the CDR3, taken from reference TRBV5-1 and TRBJ2-7): KAGVTQTPRYLIKTRGQQVTLSCSPISGHRSVSWYQQTPGQGLQFLFEYFSETQRNKGNFPGRFSGRQFSNSRSEMNVSTLELGDSALYLCASSLSGGTSYEQYFGPGTRLTVT.

The chain has TRBV6-5 and TRBJ2-1, with 7 bases lining up with TRBD2. V trimming: 10 bases; J trimming: 5 bases; junction bases outside the gene matches: 14. CDR1 and CDR2 from the germline V gene are MNHEY and SVGAGI. The CDR3 covers 15 residues. For the CDR3, the DNA is TGTGCCACCATGGGGGGGTCGGGCTACAACAATGAGCAGTTCTTC. Protein: CATMGGSGYNNEQFF.

The rearrangement uses TRBV6-1 and TRBJ2-3; D may be TRBD2 (6 bases). CDR3 length: 17 residues. Trimming left V 3 bases short and J 0 bases short, with 16 bases between. Germline V CDR1 and CDR2: MNHNS, SASEGT. The CDR3 region is CASSEEILATSTDTQYF. CDR3 nucleotides: TGTGCCAGCAGTGAGGAGATTCTAGCGACTAGCACAGATACGCAGTATTTT.

The rearrangement uses TRBV11-2 and TRBJ2-1; 9 nucleotides match TRBD2. Germline CDR1 and CDR2: SGHAT and FQNNGV. With 3 bases clipped from V and 0 bases from J, the junction kept 3 bases outside the gene matches. The length of the CDR3 is 16 residues. DNA of the CDR3: TGTGCCAGCAGCTTCAGCGGGAGGAGCTCCTACAATGAGCAGTTCTTC. This sequence encodes CASSFSGRSSYNEQFF.

The chain couples TRBV11-3 to TRBJ2-1; 7 nucleotides agree with TRBD2. This CDR3 has 15 amino acids. Per the germline V gene, CDR1 is SGHNT and CDR2 is YENEEA. V shed 4 bases and J 7 bases; nucleotides not matched to a gene: 10. CDR3 loop: CASSSRLASTNEQFF. CDR3 nucleotide sequence: TGTGCCAGCAGCTCCAGACTAGCCAGTACAAATGAGCAGTTCTTC.

The chain carries TRBV11-1 and TRBJ2-5; 11 bases are shared with TRBD2. Unmatched junction bases numbered 2, after V lost 3 bases and J lost 2 bases. The CDR3 contains 15 residues. Germline-derived CDR1 and CDR2 are SGHAT and FQDESV (reference sequence). CDR3 protein: CASSLGTSGQETQYF. CDR3 nucleotides: TGTGCCAGCAGCTTGGGGACTAGCGGACAAGAGACCCAGTACTTC.

The chain has TRBV19 and TRBJ2-2; TRBD2 is a possible D gene (7 bases). The CDR3 has 15 residues. Germline V gene data show CDR1 as LNHDA and CDR2 as SQIVND (reference sequence). V lost 8 bases and J 6 bases, leaving 19 bases between the germline ends. The CDR3 sequence: CASRRGRGWSGELFF. The CDR3 DNA follows: TGTGCCAGTCGTCGGGGGAGGGGGTGGTCCGGGGAGCTGTTTTTT.

This chain connects TRBV10-3 to TRBJ2-2; possibly TRBD2 for D (6 bases). The V gene lost 2 bases and the J gene lost 7 bases, with 11 bases spanning the gap. Germline V CDR1 and CDR2: ENHRY, SYGVKD. The CDR3 totals 14 residues. CDR3: CAISERGLYGELFF. The CDR3 bases are TGTGCCATCAGTGAGAGGGGACTTTACGGGGAGCTGTTTTTT.

V and J are TRBV28 and TRBJ1-4, with TRBD1 identical over 8 bases. The CDR3 consists of 15 residues. CDR1 and CDR2 (germline): MDHEN, SYDVKM. Trimming removed 4 bases from V and 7 bases from J; junction bases left unmatched: 8. The CDR3, as DNA: TGTGCCAGCAGTTGGGGACAGGCCGGGGGTGAAAAACTGTTTTTT. Its protein is CASSWGQAGGEKLFF.

This clone was picked up one time. The chain couples TRBV6-5 to TRBJ1-2, with 10 bases matching TRBD1. Germline V gene lookup returns CDR1 MNHEY and CDR2 SVGAGI. V shed 5 bases, J shed 5 bases, and the junction held 5 bases outside the gene matches. The CDR3 runs to 14 residues. The CDR3 sequence: CASSRQGAAYGYTF. The CDR3 DNA is TGTGCCAGCAGTCGACAGGGGGCTGCTTATGGCTACACCTTC.

The chain uses TRBV3-1 (or the pseudogene TRBV3-2) and TRBJ2-1, with D tentatively TRBD2 (5 bases). This CDR3 comprises 15 residues. The germline V and J ends were trimmed by 2 bases and 6 bases, with 14 bases remaining between them. Germline-derived CDR1 and CDR2 are LGHDT and YNNKEL (reference sequence). The CDR3 coding sequence is TGTGCCAGCAGCCAAACATCTGGAGGCGGCAATGAGCAGTTCTTC. Amino acid sequence: CASSQTSGGGNEQFF.

The J gene is TRBJ2-3, the V gene TRBV19; 8 nucleotides align to TRBD1. V shed 9 bases and J 6 bases; nucleotides not matched to a gene: 11. CDR1 and CDR2 (germline): LNHDA, SQIVND (reference sequence). The CDR3 has 14 amino acids. CDR3 DNA sequence: TGTGCCAGCTCGACAGGGGCACCCTCGGATACGCAGTATTTT. Translated, it gives CASSTGAPSDTQYF.

The CDR3, as DNA: TGTGCCAGCAGACCGACAGAGATGTGGCAGCCCCAGCATTTT. Protein: CASRPTEMWQPQHF. This chain links TRBV28 with TRBJ1-5; D perhaps matches TRBD1 (5 bases). Germline CDR1 is MDHEN and CDR2 is SYDVKM. The V and J ends lost 6 bases and 7 bases respectively, with 16 bases between them. This CDR3 contains 14 residues.

The V gene is TRBV28, the J gene TRBJ1-6; TRBD1 is a possible D gene (6 bases). Trimming removed 6 bases at V and 5 bases at J, with 14 bases between. Germline loops: CDR1 MDHEN, CDR2 SYDVKM. This CDR3 region has 15 residues. The CDR3 DNA reads TGTGCCAGCAGACTGGGACATACTCATAATTCACCCCTCCACTTT. Amino acid sequence: CASRLGHTHNSPLHF.

This clone appeared a single time. V and J are TRBV11-2 and TRBJ2-5; no clear D. The CDR3 extends over 13 amino acids. V lost 3 bases, J lost 0 bases, and 5 bases lay in between. CDR1 and CDR2 (germline): SGHAT, FQNNGV. In DNA form, the CDR3 reads TGTGCCAGCAGCTTGTCTAACCAAGAGACCCAGTACTTC. This encodes CASSLSNQETQYF.

The V gene is TRBV27, the J gene TRBJ2-7, with TRBD2 matching over 10 bases. CDR3 length equals 17 residues. J was trimmed by 4 bases and V by 4 bases; bases with no gene match: 13. Germline V CDR1 and CDR2: MNHEY, SMNVEV (reference sequence). This CDR3 is CASSSGPLTSGIYEQYF. CDR3 DNA: TGTGCCAGCAGTTCGGGACCACTTACTAGCGGGATTTACGAGCAGTACTTC.

V usage is TRBV5-8 and J usage is TRBJ1-6; 8 bases align to TRBD1. Trimming at V came to 4 bases and at J to 10 bases, leaving 4 bases not matched to a gene. The germline CDR1 and CDR2 sequences are SGHTS and YDEGEE. The length of the CDR3 is 13 residues. The CDR3 spells CASSPDRDSPLHF. The CDR3 nucleotides read TGTGCCAGCAGCCCGGACAGGGACTCACCCCTCCACTTT.

This rearrangement joins TRBV10-3 to TRBJ2-7; 11 nucleotides line up with TRBD2. The V gene end was trimmed by 0 bases and the J gene end by 3 bases; junction bases not matched to a gene: 4. CDR3 length: 16 residues. Germline CDR1 reads ENHRY; CDR2 reads SYGVKD. CDR3 amino acids: CAISESGTSGGYEQYF. CDR3 sequence (DNA): TGTGCCATCAGTGAGTCTGGAACTAGCGGGGGCTACGAGCAGTACTTC.

V gene TRBV3-1 (or the pseudogene TRBV3-2) combines with J gene TRBJ1-3, with TRBD1 matching over 8 bases. V lost 5 bases, J lost 0 bases, and 3 bases stayed unmatched. This CDR3 contains 15 residues. Germline V CDR1 and CDR2: LGHDT, YNNKEL (reference sequence). The CDR3 DNA reads TGTGCCAGCAGCTTGGGACAGGACTCTGGAAACACCATATATTTT. This gives the protein CASSLGQDSGNTIYF.

The chain employs TRBV9 and TRBJ2-7; 9 bases align to TRBD2. Per germline, CDR1 SGDLS and CDR2 YYNGEE. There are 14 residues in the CDR3. J was trimmed by 7 bases and V by 4 bases; bases with no gene match: 9. The CDR3 nucleotides read TGTGCCAGCAGCAGGGCTAGCGGGACGGGGGAGCAGTACTTC. It is translated as CASSRASGTGEQYF.

The chain carries TRBV5-4 and TRBJ2-3; D is possibly TRBD2 (5 bases). Looked up from germline, CDR1 is SGHNT and CDR2 is YYREEE (reference sequence). Trimming left V 3 bases short and J 2 bases short, with 16 bases between. The CDR3 contains 16 residues. The CDR3 DNA sequence: TGTGCCAGCAGCTGGGCGGCCGGGGTCGCCACAGATACGCAGTATTTT. Amino acids: CASSWAAGVATDTQYF.

The rearrangement links TRBV2 to TRBJ2-7, with 11 bases aligning to TRBD1. Germline-derived CDR1 and CDR2 are SNHLY and FYNNEI. The J segment lost 3 bases and the V segment lost 7 bases, leaving 8 bases of the junction unmatched. The CDR3 sequence is 15 residues long. The CDR3 DNA reads TGTGCCAGCAAAACCGGGACAGGGGGAGTCTACGAGCAGTACTTC. This codes for CASKTGTGGVYEQYF.

There are a few counts of this clone. The chain is built from TRBV7-9 and TRBJ1-6, with 10 bases fitting TRBD1. In germline, CDR1 is SEHNR, CDR2 FQNEAQ (reference sequence). Trimming cost V 5 bases and J 8 bases; bases outside gene matches: 3. The CDR3 loop spans 14 amino acids. The CDR3 protein is CASSLGTGDSPLHF. Written as DNA, the CDR3 is TGTGCCAGCAGCCTAGGGACAGGGGATTCACCCCTCCACTTT. The full variable domain, with the rest looked up from reference TRBV7-9 and TRBJ1-6, is DTGVSQNPRHKITKRGQNVTFRCDPISEHNRLYWYRQTLGQGPEFLTYFQNEAQLEKSRLLSDRFSAERPKGSFSTLEIQRTEQGDSAMYLCASSLGTGDSPLHFGNGTRLTVT.

The genes are TRBV7-9 and TRBJ2-3, with D possibly being TRBD2 (6 bases). Deletions cut 1 base from V and 0 bases from J, with 11 bases between. The germline CDR1 and CDR2 sequences are SEHNR and FQNEAQ (reference sequence). The CDR3 extends over 16 amino acids. CDR3 protein: CASSLVQRVSTDTQYF. Here the CDR3 DNA reads TGTGCCAGCAGCTTAGTCCAGCGGGTTAGCACAGATACGCAGTATTTT.

The V call is TRBV18, the J call TRBJ1-1; D is ambiguous. CDR3 size: 17 residues. V was clipped by 6 bases and J by 3 bases, with 23 bases between them. Looked up from germline, CDR1 is KGHSH and CDR2 is LQKENI. CDR3 protein: CASSPNLLRGKDTEAFF. CDR3 nucleotide sequence: TGTGCCAGCTCTCCAAATCTTCTACGGGGAAAGGACACTGAAGCTTTCTTT.